The TCR beta chain under discussion was sequenced for a study of T cells in Graves' hyperthyroidism and ophthalmopathy. The CDR3 is made up of 18 amino acids. The germline gives CDR1 MNHEY, CDR2 SVGEGT. General study findings and limits: The blood repertoire included most of the expanded thyroid clonotypes above 0.001.

On this clonotype itself: Its antigen is as yet unknown.

The TCR beta CDR3 regions underwent amplification using RNA transcripts as the source. With the HTBI primer set, the TCR CDR3 went through a first round of RT-PCR. TCRdb fed the multiplex PCR reads into MiXCR, producing one record per CDR3 protein. The sample includes more than 500,000 distinct CDR3 sequences, more than 45% of them seen just once. The J gene is TRBJ2-7, the V gene TRBV6-2 or TRBV6-3; 8 bases fit TRBD1. Sequenced sample: peripheral blood or thyroid tissue (not recorded which). The clonotype comes from an adult woman with Graves' disease, either hyperthyroidism or ophthalmopathy (not recorded which). The CDR3 reads CAREPPGQAKGNVYEQYF. For the CDR3, the DNA is TGTGCTAGGGAACCACCGGGACAGGCTAAGGGGAACGTCTACGAGCAGTACTTC.